Following are 26 T cell receptor beta chains from one sample sequenced in a study of Graves' ophthalmopathy and Graves' hyperthyroidism. Amplified material comprised TCR beta CDR3 regions derived from RNA transcripts. HTBI primers primed a first-round RT-PCR, and a second-round multiplex PCR followed. TCRdb used MiXCR to reprocess the multiplex PCR reads, holding one entry per CDR3 protein. The table includes a few hundred thousand distinct CDR3 sequences, 17% detected once. The sequenced material came from peripheral blood. These receptors all come from an adult woman with stable Graves' hyperthyroidism.

This clonotype has a count of ten or more. This chain links TRBV12-3 or TRBV12-4 with TRBJ1-5; D may be TRBD1 (6 bases). V lost 6 bases, J lost 6 bases, and 12 bases lay in between. The CDR3 totals 13 residues. CDR3 coding DNA: TGTGCCAGCAGGAACAGGGAGGGTCAGCCCCAGCATTTT. Translation gives CASRNREGQPQHF.

This clonotype was picked up many times. V usage is TRBV11-1 and J usage is TRBJ2-7, with TRBD1 matching 8 bases. The CDR3 has 15 residues. Per the germline V gene, CDR1 is SGHAT and CDR2 is FQDESV (reference sequence). Trimming removed 1 base from V and 3 bases from J; junction bases left unmatched: 5. CDR3 protein: CASSLVGQGGYEQYF. DNA for the CDR3: TGTGCCAGCAGCTTAGTCGGACAGGGAGGCTACGAGCAGTACTTC. The variable domain in full, completed from reference TRBV11-1 and TRBJ2-7, reads EAEVAQSPRYKITEKSQAVAFWCDPISGHATLYWYRQILGQGPELLVQFQDESVVDDSQLPKDRFSAERLKGVDSTLKIQPAELGDSAMYLCASSLVGQGGYEQYFGPGTRLTVT.

V is TRBV30 and J is TRBJ2-5; TRBD2 is a possible D gene (5 bases). Germline assignment: CDR1 GTSNPN and CDR2 SVGIG (reference sequence). The CDR3 has 14 residues. V lost 0 bases to trimming and J lost 3 bases, with 11 bases between them. The CDR3: CAWSVEWREETQYF. The DNA for the CDR3 is TGTGCCTGGAGTGTTGAGTGGCGGGAAGAGACCCAGTACTTC.

This clonotype showed up many times. The rearrangement joins TRBV20-1 to TRBJ1-1, with a possible D match to TRBD1 (6 bases). The CDR3 is 13 amino acids. Germline CDR1 is DFQATT and CDR2 is SNEGSKA (reference sequence). V gave up 5 bases and J gave up 0 bases, with 10 bases separating them. The CDR3 region is CSARGGMNTEAFF. The CDR3 region has the DNA TGCAGTGCTCGGGGGGGCATGAACACTGAAGCTTTCTTT.

This clonotype was found a few times. The chain joins TRBV28 to TRBJ2-4, with D possibly being TRBD1 or TRBD2 (5 bases each). Trimming took off 4 bases at V and 0 bases at J, with 22 bases between the two ends. This CDR3 is 19 amino acids long. CDR1 MDHEN and CDR2 SYDVKM come from the germline V gene. The CDR3 region is CASSSPLVGTEIAKNIQYF. The CDR3 bases are TGTGCCAGCAGTTCCCCCCTGGTTGGGACGGAGATAGCCAAAAACATTCAGTACTTC.

This clonotype was seen repeatedly, ten times or more. One end of the junction fails to match germline, which may point to a read error. The chain recombines TRBV6-2 or TRBV6-3 with TRBJ2-4, with 7 positions matching TRBD1. Germline values: CDR1 MNHEY, CDR2 SVGEGT. The CDR3 has 14 amino acids. The CDR3 loop is CASSYSGTENIKYF. CDR3 nucleotide sequence: TGTGCCAGCAGTTACTCAGGGACAGAAAACATTAAGTACTTC.

Many counts were recorded for this clonotype. At one end, the junction sequence differs from germline, possibly due to a read error. V usage is TRBV28 and J usage is TRBJ2-7; 9 bases agree with TRBD1. There are 12 residues in the CDR3. Germline V gene data show CDR1 as MDHEN and CDR2 as SYDVKM. CDR3 bases: TGTGCCAGCAGTAGGGGACAGGGAGACAGTAAGTTC. Protein: CASSRGQGDSKF. The full variable domain, completed using reference TRBV28 and TRBJ2-7, is DVKVTQSSRYLVKRTGEKVFLECVQDMDHENMFWYRQDPGLGLRLIYFSYDVKMKEKGDIPEGYSVSREKKERFSLILESASTNQTSMYLCASSRGQGDSKFGPGTRLTVT.

This clonotype has ten or more counts. CDR3 nucleotides: TGTGCCAGCACCGAGTTAGGGACAGTCCACGAGCAGTACTTC. It codes for CASTELGTVHEQYF. The chain employs TRBV28 and TRBJ2-7, with 7 nucleotides matching TRBD1. The germline CDR1 and CDR2 sequences are MDHEN and SYDVKM. V dropped 7 bases and J dropped 5; count of bases not matched to a gene: 11. This CDR3 has 14 residues.

This sequence joins TRBV3-1 and TRBJ2-7; D possibly uses TRBD1 or TRBD2 (5 bases each). Germline assignment: CDR1 LGHDT and CDR2 YNNKEL (reference sequence). The ends were cut back, 2 bases at V and 6 bases at J, with 14 bases in the middle. The CDR3 length is 14 residues. The CDR3 nucleotides are TGTGCCAGCAGCCAATCTCAGGGAGAGGGCGAGCAGTACTTC. As protein: CASSQSQGEGEQYF.

This clonotype was seen many times. This chain connects TRBV5-1 to TRBJ1-1; a possible D gene is TRBD1 (5 bases). The CDR3 is 14 amino acids. The V gene lost 4 bases and the J gene lost 2 bases, with 12 bases spanning the gap. Germline lookup yields CDR1 SGHRS and CDR2 YFSETQ. The CDR3 DNA reads as TGCGCCAGCAGCGAGGGACCGAGCAACACTGAAGCTTTCTTT. Its translation is CASSEGPSNTEAFF.

The J gene is TRBJ2-7, the V gene TRBV6-1; 9 bases align to TRBD2. Losses at the gene ends were 9 bases for V and 3 bases for J; bases not matched to a gene: 6. CDR1 and CDR2 (germline): MNHNS, SASEGT. The CDR3 has 13 amino acids. CDR3 amino acids: CASRLADIYEQYF. The CDR3 DNA sequence: TGTGCCAGTCGACTAGCGGATATCTACGAGCAGTACTTC.

This clonotype was observed at least ten times. The chain uses TRBV2 and TRBJ2-7; TRBD1 aligns across 7 bases. The J segment lost 7 bases and the V segment lost 6 bases, leaving 3 bases of the junction unmatched. The CDR3 has 11 amino acids. CDR1 is SNHLY and CDR2 is FYNNEI in the germline V gene. For the CDR3, the DNA is TGTGCCAGCAGCCTGGACAGGGAGCAGTACTTC. This sequence encodes CASSLDREQYF. Full variable domain (rest looked up from reference TRBV2 and TRBJ2-7): EPEVTQTPSHQVTQMGQEVILRCVPISNHLYFYWYRQILGQKVEFLVSFYNNEISEKSEIFDDQFSVERPDGSNFTLKIRSTKLEDSAMYFCASSLDREQYFGPGTRLTVT.

This clonotype was detected ten times or more. CDR3 residues: CASSLAGDSYEQYF. The CDR3 nucleotides are TGTGCCAGCAGCTTAGCTGGCGACTCCTACGAGCAGTACTTC. The rearrangement joins TRBV7-8 to TRBJ2-7; no firm D call. The germline V and J ends were trimmed by 0 bases and 0 bases, with 6 bases remaining between them. Per germline, CDR1 SGHVS and CDR2 FQNEAQ. The CDR3 covers 14 residues.

This clonotype appeared many times. The chain links TRBV10-1 to TRBJ2-3, with D possibly matching TRBD1 (6 bases). The CDR3 has 13 amino acids. The V end lost 8 bases, the J end lost 2 bases, and 11 bases lay between the germline ends. CDR1 is WNHNN, CDR2 SYGVQD, per germline (reference sequence). CDR3 protein: CASQDSNTDTQYF. The DNA for the CDR3 is TGCGCCAGCCAGGACAGCAACACAGATACGCAGTATTTT.

This clonotype was detected ten times or more. The rearrangement links TRBV20-1 to TRBJ2-2; D is unresolved. CDR1 DFQATT and CDR2 SNEGSKA come from the germline V gene (reference sequence). Trimming cost V 3 bases and J 6 bases, with 11 bases left between them. This CDR3 has 13 residues. This chain's CDR3 is CSASPQDPGELFF. CDR3 nucleotide sequence: TGCAGTGCTAGCCCCCAAGATCCCGGGGAGCTGTTTTTT.

This clonotype was observed at least ten times. CDR3 coding DNA: TGTGCCAGCACATTGCCAGGTTTCTATGGCTACACCTTC. This codes for CASTLPGFYGYTF. The chain uses TRBV28 and TRBJ1-2; no clear D gene. Trimming removed 7 bases from V and 4 bases from J, with 13 bases in between. The CDR3 length is 13 residues. Germline V gene data show CDR1 as MDHEN and CDR2 as SYDVKM.

This clonotype was detected many times. The V call is TRBV30, the J call TRBJ2-2; D is ambiguous. Germline values: CDR1 GTSNPN, CDR2 SVGIG (reference sequence). The CDR3 has 12 residues. V lost 8 bases, J lost 4 bases, and 11 bases lay in between. The CDR3 spells CAHYKVTGELFF. CDR3 nucleotides: TGTGCCCACTACAAGGTCACCGGGGAGCTGTTTTTT.

This clonotype was seen repeatedly, ten times or more. The CDR3 sequence: CASSQTGPWGETQYF. CDR3 nucleotide sequence: TGCGCCAGCAGCCAGACAGGACCCTGGGGAGAGACCCAGTACTTC. The V call is TRBV5-1, the J call TRBJ2-5; a weak D match, TRBD1 (6 bases). Germline V gives CDR1 SGHRS, CDR2 YFSETQ. V dropped 4 bases and J dropped 4 bases, with 17 bases sitting between them. The CDR3 loop spans 15 amino acids.

The V and J genes are TRBV18 and TRBJ1-1, with D possibly being TRBD1 (6 bases). The CDR3 runs 15 residues. The germline CDR1 and CDR2 sequences are KGHSH and LQKENI. Trimming removed 3 bases from V and 4 bases from J, with 15 bases in between. This CDR3 is CASSPKQGGITEAFF. The CDR3 DNA follows: TGTGCCAGCTCACCGAAACAGGGCGGAATCACTGAAGCTTTCTTT.

This clonotype was counted ten times or more. The rearrangement joins TRBV12-3 or TRBV12-4 to TRBJ1-2, with TRBD1 identical over 7 bases. J gave up 4 bases and V 5 bases, and 4 bases lay outside the gene matches. The CDR3 totals 13 residues. CDR3 nucleotides: TGTGCCAGCAGTCGACAGGGATTCTATGGCTACACCTTC. Translation gives CASSRQGFYGYTF.

The sample holds many counts of this clonotype. Here the CDR3 DNA reads TGTGCCAGCAGCCCTCGCGCAGGGATGGACGAGCAGTACTTC. Amino acid sequence: CASSPRAGMDEQYF. The chain joins TRBV7-2 to TRBJ2-7; D is possibly TRBD1 (5 bases). V gave up 5 bases and J gave up 5 bases, with 16 bases separating them. This CDR3 has 14 residues. CDR1 and CDR2 from the germline V gene are SGHTA and FQGNSA.

This clonotype was picked up many times. At one of its ends the junction is not consistent with the germline gene, which may arise from a read error. This chain links TRBV7-8 with TRBJ2-7; TRBD2 matches at 7 bases. This CDR3 has 15 amino acids. Germline CDR1 SGHVS, CDR2 FQNEAQ. CDR3 amino acids: CASSLGRERSSEQYF. Written as DNA, the CDR3 is TGTGCCAGCAGCTTAGGGCGGGAGCGGTCCTCCGAGCAGTACTTC.

This clonotype was detected a few times. Germline is not matched at one junction end, which may reflect a read error. The chain is built from TRBV7-6 and TRBJ2-7; no reliable D call. Germline CDR1 and CDR2: SGHVS and FNYEAQ. The CDR3 loop spans 13 amino acids. The CDR3 sequence: CASSLAGEDEEYF. The CDR3 DNA reads as TGTGCCAGCAGCTTAGCCGGTGAGGACGAGGAGTACTTC.

This clonotype has at least ten counts. V gene TRBV28 combines with J gene TRBJ2-7; D not certain. CDR1 MDHEN and CDR2 SYDVKM come from the germline V gene. V shed 6 bases and J shed 3 bases, with 9 bases lying between them. The CDR3 has 12 residues. CDR3 in DNA: TGTGCCAGCAGAAGAATGGGCTACGAGCAGTACTTC. Protein product: CASRRMGYEQYF.

This clonotype was counted many times. The gene calls are TRBV30 and TRBJ2-7; 11 bases line up with TRBD2. The CDR3 totals 15 residues. Germline CDR1 GTSNPN, CDR2 SVGIG (reference sequence). Trimming at V came to 0 bases and at J to 1 base, leaving 2 bases not matched to a gene. The CDR3 protein is CAWSVVAGGSYEQYF. CDR3 nucleotides: TGTGCCTGGAGTGTGGTAGCGGGAGGGTCCTACGAGCAGTACTTC.

Ten or more counts support this clonotype. The rearrangement uses TRBV2 and TRBJ2-7; 7 nucleotides line up with TRBD2. The CDR3 runs to 15 residues. Germline CDR1 SNHLY, CDR2 FYNNEI. Trimming at V came to 6 bases and at J to 0 bases, leaving 8 bases not matched to a gene. DNA of the CDR3: TGTGCCAGCAGGGGGGAAGCGGGGTTCTCCTACGAGCAGTACTTC. Its translation is CASRGEAGFSYEQYF.